The present entry profiles one TCR beta chain with its context. After constant-region reverse-primer amplification, full-length variable regions underwent semi-nested PCR with Nested Universal Primer A. TCRdb passed the 5' RACE reads through MiXCR, listing each CDR3 protein once. The sample lists tens of thousands of distinct CDR3 sequences; 20% to 25% were seen once. The sorted Tregs were CD4+CD25+CD127-/low cells. The sequencing sample was made of Tregs sorted from a lymph node. This TCR came from a female donor with breast cancer.

CDR3 loop: CASSLSRGTDTQYF. CDR3 nucleotide sequence: TGTGCCAGCAGTTTATCCAGGGGGACAGATACGCAGTATTTT. The chain links TRBV12-3 or TRBV12-4 to TRBJ2-3; 7 bases match TRBD1. The CDR3 loop spans 14 amino acids. Unmatched junction bases numbered 2, after V lost 2 bases and J lost 3 bases.